This is a list of T cell receptor beta chains from one sample in a study of blood T cell repertoires in COVID-19. Assay: immunoSEQ multiplex PCR; the TCRdb copy retains only in-frame clones and omits some. The data show under 300,000 clones, with 79% seen just once and 4% to 4.5% held by the top ten. The specimen sequenced was peripheral blood. The receptor set was obtained from a woman between 40 and 55 years old with active or convalescent COVID-19. The CDR3 runs from the conserved cysteine through the conserved F or W. A D gene is named only where the DNA matches it firmly. Rows give clone size only sometimes, using once, few, many, or a class for an expanded clone.

TRBJ2-1,TRBV5-4,.,.,CASSLGHLQGNEQFF,TGTGCCAGCAGCTTAGGACATCTCCAGGGCAATGAGCAGTTCTTC
TRBJ2-1,TRBV11-2,TRBD2,.,CASSRQRGGAYNEQFF,TGTGCCAGCAGCCGGCAACGCGGGGGAGCCTACAATGAGCAGTTCTTC
TRBJ2-2,TRBV30,.,once,CACPGASFRTGELFF,TGTGCCTGTCCTGGCGCTAGCTTTAGGACCGGGGAGCTGTTTTTT
TRBJ1-4,TRBV5-1,.,.,CASSLQGNEKLFF,TGCGCCAGCAGCTTACAGGGTAATGAAAAACTGTTTTTT
TRBJ1-3,TRBV19,TRBD1,.,CASSIAYRGVGNTIYF,TGTGCCAGTAGTATCGCTTACAGGGGAGTAGGAAACACCATATATTTT
TRBJ2-5,TRBV5-1,TRBD2,.,CASSGIAGTETQYF,TGCGCCAGCAGCGGAATAGCGGGGACGGAGACCCAGTACTTC
TRBJ1-6,TRBV4-1,.,.,CASSQDRGQRTPLHF,TGCGCCAGCAGCCAAGATCGAGGACAAAGGACACCCCTCCACTTT
TRBJ2-2,TRBV9,TRBD2,.,CASSVARGVVTGELFF,TGTGCCAGCAGCGTAGCCCGGGGGGTGGTTACCGGGGAGCTGTTTTTT
TRBJ2-2,TRBV25-1,TRBD1,many,CASYRGTGELFF,TGTGCCAGCTACAGGGGGACCGGGGAGCTGTTTTTT
TRBJ2-3,TRBV7-7,TRBD1,.,CASSLDRGTDTQYF,TGTGCTAGCAGCTTAGACAGGGGCACAGATACGCAGTATTTT
TRBJ1-1,TRBV7-9,.,.,CASSSRTEAFF,TGTGCCAGCAGCTCGCGCACTGAAGCTTTCTTT
TRBJ1-1,TRBV3-1/TRBV3-2,.,.,CASSLTPGPEAFF,TGTGCCAGCAGCCTGACTCCGGGTCCTGAAGCTTTCTTT
TRBJ2-4,TRBV21-1,.,.,CASSMRQAKNIQYF,TGTGCCAGCAGTATGCGGCAAGCCAAAAACATTCAGTACTTC
TRBJ2-7,TRBV27,.,.,CASSFGRGPYEQYF,TGTGCCAGCAGTTTCGGGCGGGGGCCCTACGAGCAGTACTTC
TRBJ2-7,TRBV5-6,TRBD1,.,CASSRLGTGAYEQYF,TGTGCCAGCAGCCGCCTCGGGACAGGTGCCTACGAGCAGTACTTC
TRBJ1-2,TRBV16,.,once,CASSQLMTGGIYGYTF,TGTGCCAGCAGCCAATTAATGACCGGGGGTATCTATGGCTACACCTTC
TRBJ2-3,TRBV11-3,TRBD2,.,CASSPGTSGATDTQYF,TGTGCCAGCAGCCCTGGGACTAGCGGCGCCACAGATACGCAGTATTTT
TRBJ2-7,TRBV6-1,TRBD1,.,CASSEQGATQEQYF,TGTGCCAGCAGTGAACAGGGGGCTACCCAAGAGCAGTACTTC
TRBJ2-3,TRBV7-9,.,.,CASSLVEYGDTQYF,TGTGCCAGCAGCTTAGTAGAGTATGGAGATACGCAGTATTTT
TRBJ2-2,TRBV10-1,TRBD1,few,CASSTGDTTLNTGELFF,TGCGCCAGCAGTACAGGGGACACTACGCTCAACACCGGGGAGCTGTTTTTT
TRBJ1-3,TRBV11-2,.,.,CASSLGAKLGTIYF,TGTGCCAGCAGCTTGGGGGCTAAACTGGGCACCATATATTTT
TRBJ2-1,TRBV19,.,.,CASKYLGGRDNEQFF,TGTGCCAGTAAATATTTGGGGGGAAGGGACAATGAGCAGTTCTTC
TRBJ2-3,TRBV19,.,.,CASSNGARRGDTQYF,TGTGCCAGTAGTAATGGGGCTAGGCGCGGTGATACGCAGTATTTT
TRBJ1-2,TRBV6-1,.,.,CASSENRQEIYGYTF,TGTGCCAGCAGTGAAAACCGACAGGAGATCTATGGCTACACCTTC
TRBJ2-5,TRBV10-1,TRBD2,few,CASSESPSGAETQYF,TGCGCCAGCAGTGAGTCACCTAGCGGGGCAGAGACCCAGTACTTC
TRBJ2-5,TRBV6-5,.,.,CATGRHQTGQETQYF,TGTGCCACCGGCCGACATCAAACTGGCCAAGAGACCCAGTACTTC
TRBJ2-7,TRBV6-5,TRBD1,.,CASSSARDSIYEQYF,TGTGCCAGCAGCTCCGCGAGGGACAGCATCTACGAGCAGTACTTC
TRBJ1-2,TRBV5-8,TRBD1,.,CASSLLGTGPGYGYTF,TGTGCCAGCAGCTTGCTCGGGACAGGGCCGGGCTATGGCTACACCTTC
TRBJ2-7,TRBV6-5,.,.,CATRQGYEQYF,TGTGCCACCCGTCAGGGTTACGAGCAGTACTTC
TRBJ1-2,TRBV27,TRBD1,few,CASSILSGGSYGYTF,TGTGCCAGCAGTATCCTTTCAGGGGGCAGCTATGGCTACACCTTC
TRBJ2-1,TRBV2,TRBD2,.,CASRGSRRGGVYNEQFF,TGTGCCAGCAGGGGTTCACGGCGGGGGGGCGTGTACAATGAGCAGTTCTTC
TRBJ1-3,TRBV15,.,once,CATSRDRRVVGNTIYF,TGTGCCACCAGCAGAGATCGGAGGGTGGTTGGAAACACCATATATTTT
TRBJ1-2,TRBV7-9,TRBD1,.,CASSQSTGNNYGYTF,TGTGCCAGCAGCCAATCGACAGGGAATAACTATGGCTACACCTTC
TRBJ1-2,TRBV28,.,.,CASESAGSPNYGYTF,TGTGCCAGTGAATCGGCGGGTTCTCCAAACTATGGCTACACCTTC
TRBJ1-5,TRBV11-2,.,.,CASSQDSNQPQHF,TGTGCCAGCAGCCAAGACTCGAATCAGCCCCAGCATTTT
TRBJ2-7,TRBV6-5,.,.,CVTAPRTGQSYEQYF,TGTGTCACAGCACCCCGAACCGGACAGTCCTACGAGCAGTACTTC
TRBJ2-3,TRBV10-1,.,.,CASQNGYTDTQYF,TGCGCCAGTCAGAACGGGTACACAGATACGCAGTATTTT
TRBJ1-2,TRBV28,TRBD1,.,CASSLGQEVDGYTF,TGTGCCAGCAGTCTGGGACAGGAGGTTGATGGCTACACCTTC